A selection of T cell receptor beta chains follows, all from one sample in a study of T cell repertoires in cytomegalovirus infection. The antigens these receptors bind are not known. Using its own MiXCR run on the reads, TCRdb lists one record per CDR3 protein. The data contain 900,000 to 950,000 distinct CDR3 sequences, roughly 30% of them singletons. Source: cultured CD8+ T cells from PBMCs, taken from culture after CMV antigen stimulation. These receptor sequences come from a human donor in good health (CMV status not recorded). Some clones in this sample may be carry-over from other donors' samples. Each CDR3 is given with its conserved first and last residue. The D gene is left open where the match is weak. Clone sizes are given selectively: once, few, many, or a class where the clone is expanded.

d_gene	v_gene	abundance	j_gene	CDR3nt	CDR3aa
NA	TRBV7-3	NA	TRBJ2-2	TGTGCCAGCAGGCCTCGCGGGACAGCGAACACCGGGGAGCTGTTTTTT	CASRPRGTANTGELFF
TRBD2	TRBV12-3/TRBV12-4	few	TRBJ2-5	TGTGCCAGCAGTTTTGGGATCCCTAGCGGGCCAACCGCCCAAGAGACCCAGTACTTC	CASSFGIPSGPTAQETQYF
TRBD2	TRBV20-1	few	TRBJ2-1	TGCAGTGCTAGGACTAGCGAGTACAATGAGCAGTTCTTC	CSARTSEYNEQFF
NA	TRBV7-9	once	TRBJ1-5	TGTGCCAGCAGCCGAAAACGGACAGCTTCTAGCAATCAGCCCCAGCATTTT	CASSRKRTASSNQPQHF
TRBD2	TRBV29-1	few	TRBJ2-2	TGCAGCGTTACTAGCGGGGGATCCTCCGGGGAGCTGTTTTTT	CSVTSGGSSGELFF
NA	TRBV12-5	NA	TRBJ1-2	TGTGCTAGTGGTTTGGCCACGGACAGAGTCGTCTATGGCTACACCTTC	CASGLATDRVVYGYTF
NA	TRBV5-4	NA	TRBJ1-1	TGTGCCAGCCACGCCCGGTCGGGATGGGGCACTGAAGCTTTCTTT	CASHARSGWGTEAFF
NA	TRBV4-3	NA	TRBJ2-1	TGCGCCAGCAGCCAAGGGAAGGGGAGGATCTACAATGAGCAGTTCTTC	CASSQGKGRIYNEQFF
TRBD2	TRBV7-2	NA	TRBJ2-5	TGTGCCAGCAGCTTAGTAAGGCCTAGCGGGCCCCTCCAAGAGACCCAGTACTTC	CASSLVRPSGPLQETQYF
NA	TRBV27	NA	TRBJ2-5	TGTGCCAGCACCCCGCTGGCAGGGCAAGAGACCCAGTACTTC	CASTPLAGQETQYF
NA	TRBV7-2	many	TRBJ2-7	TGTGCCAGCATACAGGAGGGGGGCGAGCAGTACTTC	CASIQEGGEQYF
NA	TRBV27	few	TRBJ1-6	TGTGCCTGCGCTTGGGGTACGGGTAATTCACCCCTCCACTTT	CACAWGTGNSPLHF
NA	TRBV5-1	NA	TRBJ2-1	TGCGCCAGCAGTCCTAGGTGGGGGGAATACAATGAGCAGTTCTTC	CASSPRWGEYNEQFF
NA	TRBV7-2	many	TRBJ2-7	TGTGCCAGCAGCTCCCTACTTTGGGGAATGGACGAGCAGTACTTC	CASSSLLWGMDEQYF
TRBD1	TRBV6-6	few	TRBJ2-2	TGTGCCATCAAGACAGGGGGTAGGACCGGGGAGCTGTTTTTT	CAIKTGGRTGELFF
NA	TRBV7-3	NA	TRBJ2-5	TGTGCCAGCAGCTTAAGTACTTCGCAAGAGACCCAGTACTTC	CASSLSTSQETQYF
TRBD1	TRBV5-1	NA	TRBJ1-2	TGCGCCAGCAGCGAGGACAGGGGGTCCCCCTTCTATGGCTACACCTTC	CASSEDRGSPFYGYTF
NA	TRBV27	NA	TRBJ2-1	TGTGCCAGCAGTTTCAAGGCGGATGAGCAGTTCTTC	CASSFKADEQFF
NA	TRBV24-1	NA	TRBJ1-5	TGTGCCACCAGTGGGGTCGGCAATCAGCCCCAGCATTTT	CATSGVGNQPQHF
NA	TRBV4-1	few	TRBJ2-6	TGCGCCAGCAGCCGGGACGCTGGATTGAGCTCTGGGGCCAACGTCCTGACTTTC	CASSRDAGLSSGANVLTF
NA	TRBV7-6	many	TRBJ1-1	TGTGCCAGCAGCTACCGAAGTGTTCCGGGACCTAGGAACACTGAAGCTTTCTTT	CASSYRSVPGPRNTEAFF
NA	TRBV9	NA	TRBJ1-1	TGTGCCAGCAGCGTAGAAGGGGCGGGAAACACTGAAGCTTTCTTT	CASSVEGAGNTEAFF
NA	TRBV7-9	once	TRBJ1-2	TGTGCCAGCAGCCCCCCCTCGGTCAGATCCGGCTACACCTTC	CASSPPSVRSGYTF
NA	TRBV6-2/TRBV6-3	many	TRBJ1-1	TGTGCCAGTTCCCCCGGCATGGGGAACACTGAAGCTTTCTTT	CASSPGMGNTEAFF
NA	TRBV6-6	NA	TRBJ2-2	TGTGCCAGCAGTTACGTATACCGCCCCGGGGAGCTGTTTTTT	CASSYVYRPGELFF
NA	TRBV12-3/TRBV12-4	many	TRBJ1-2	TGTGCCAGCAGTTTAGATTCCAGCTCTGTCTATGGCTACACCTTC	CASSLDSSSVYGYTF
TRBD1	TRBV27	NA	TRBJ1-5	TGTGCCAGCAGTAGGGGGCACGGAAATAGCAATCAGCCCCAGCATTTT	CASSRGHGNSNQPQHF
NA	TRBV12-3/TRBV12-4	NA	TRBJ1-1	TGTGCCAGCAGTTTTCTCTTGACGGATATCCCTATGAACACTGAAGCTTTCTTT	CASSFLLTDIPMNTEAFF
NA	TRBV2	few	TRBJ2-3	TGTGCCACCCTCTACCGGGGACAAAACACAGATACGCAGTATTTT	CATLYRGQNTDTQYF
TRBD1	TRBV19	few	TRBJ2-2	TGTGCCAGTAGTATCCGCCTCGACAGGGCAAACACCGGGGAGCTGTTTTTT	CASSIRLDRANTGELFF
TRBD1	TRBV5-1	NA	TRBJ2-5	TGCGCCAGCAGCTTGTCCCCCACAGGGGGGTTCCAAGAGACCCAGTACTTC	CASSLSPTGGFQETQYF
NA	TRBV7-2	many	TRBJ1-2	TGTGCCAGCAGCTTAGTAGACAGGTGGGCCTATGGCTACACCTTC	CASSLVDRWAYGYTF
NA	TRBV12-5	few	TRBJ1-1	TGTGCTAGTGGTTTGGTAAACTTGAACACTGAAGCTTTCTTT	CASGLVNLNTEAFF
NA	TRBV7-2	many	TRBJ2-3	TGTGCCAGCAGACCCCCCGGGGGCCTAAGGGATACGCAGTATTTT	CASRPPGGLRDTQYF
TRBD1	TRBV19	NA	TRBJ1-2	TGTGCCAGTAGTGTTACCGGGACAGACTACTATGGCTACACCTTC	CASSVTGTDYYGYTF
NA	TRBV7-5	few	TRBJ1-5	NA	CISVPGLKWGHYNQPQHF
TRBD1	TRBV29-1	NA	TRBJ1-2	TGCAGCGTGGAGGACAGGGAGAACTATGGCTACACCTTC	CSVEDRENYGYTF
NA	TRBV5-4	few	TRBJ1-6	TGTGCCAGCAGCTTTGACAGGTCTAATTCACCCCTCCACTTT	CASSFDRSNSPLHF
TRBD2	TRBV7-2	few	TRBJ2-1	TGTGCCATAGGACTAGCGGGGTCCAATGAGCAGTTCTTC	CAIGLAGSNEQFF
NA	TRBV9	NA	TRBJ2-1	TGTGCCAGCAGCGTGGGCCGGGAGTACTACAATGAGCAGTTCTTC	CASSVGREYYNEQFF
NA	TRBV6-7	NA	TRBJ1-6	TGTGCCAGCGGGTATCAAGACCCCGTTGGGGCCCTCCACTTT	CASGYQDPVGALHF
TRBD1	TRBV12-3/TRBV12-4	NA	TRBJ2-7	TGTGCCAGCAGTGATGTTCCGGGACAGGGCTCCTACGAGCAGTACTTC	CASSDVPGQGSYEQYF
TRBD2	TRBV12-3/TRBV12-4	NA	TRBJ2-2	TGTGCCACCCCTTCCCGAGCGGGGGGGCCCGGGGAGCTGTTTTTT	CATPSRAGGPGELFF
NA	TRBV14	few	TRBJ1-1	TGTGCCAGCAGCCAAATGGTTTACACTGAAGCTTTCTTT	CASSQMVYTEAFF
NA	TRBV20-1	NA	TRBJ2-5	TGCAGTGCTAGAGACACCGAAACATTCCAGAGAAAAGAGACCCAGTACTTC	CSARDTETFQRKETQYF
NA	TRBV6-6	NA	TRBJ1-1	TGTGCCAGCAGACACACAGGGAGGGAGGACACTGAAGCTTTCTTT	CASRHTGREDTEAFF
NA	TRBV12-3/TRBV12-4	few	TRBJ2-1	TGTGCCAGCGTCAGGGATAATGAGCAGTTCTTC	CASVRDNEQFF
TRBD1	TRBV6-1	few	TRBJ1-2	TGTGCCAGCAGGAGCCAGGGGGGAGGTGGCTACACCTTC	CASRSQGGGGYTF
NA	TRBV7-6	many	TRBJ1-4	TGTGCCAGCAGCTCTGGACAGTGGAATGAAAAACTGTTTTTT	CASSSGQWNEKLFF
NA	TRBV7-6	NA	TRBJ2-1	TGTGCCAGCAGCCCTCCGAGCGGACTGAATGAGCAGTTCTTC	CASSPPSGLNEQFF
TRBD1	TRBV3-1	NA	TRBJ2-2	TGTGCCAGCAGCCCGGGACAGGGTAACGGGGAGCTGTTTTTT	CASSPGQGNGELFF
NA	TRBV12-3/TRBV12-4	few	TRBJ1-2	TGTGCCAGCAGCTACTCAACAACAGGGAATGGCTACACCTTC	CASSYSTTGNGYTF
TRBD1	TRBV5-8	NA	TRBJ2-2	TGTGCCAGCAGCCTCCACGAACGACAGGGGAACGGGGAGCTGTTTTTT	CASSLHERQGNGELFF